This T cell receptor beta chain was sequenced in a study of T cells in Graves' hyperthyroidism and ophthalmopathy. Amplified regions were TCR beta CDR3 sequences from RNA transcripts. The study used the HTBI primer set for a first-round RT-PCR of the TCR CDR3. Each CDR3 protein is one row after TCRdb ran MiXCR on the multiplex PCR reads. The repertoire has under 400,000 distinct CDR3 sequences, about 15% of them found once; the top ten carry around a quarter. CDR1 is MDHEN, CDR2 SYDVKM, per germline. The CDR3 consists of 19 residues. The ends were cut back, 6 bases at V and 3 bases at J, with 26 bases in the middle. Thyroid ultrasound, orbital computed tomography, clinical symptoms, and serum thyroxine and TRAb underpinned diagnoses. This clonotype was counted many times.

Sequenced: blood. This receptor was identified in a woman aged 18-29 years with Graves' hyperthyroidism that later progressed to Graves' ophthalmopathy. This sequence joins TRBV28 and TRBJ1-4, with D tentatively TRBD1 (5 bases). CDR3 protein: CASSPPRGGRKGSNEKLFF. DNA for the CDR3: TGTGCCAGCAGCCCACCTCGGGGCGGCAGGAAGGGCTCTAATGAAAAACTGTTTTTT.